This T cell receptor beta chain was identified during a study of cytomegalovirus exposure and HLA in healthy donors. Study-level points and caveats: Analysis performed later showed TCR beta chains linked to HLA being more clonally expanded than equally common others. Whilst most TCR sequences proved rare, a subset of public TCRs occurred across many donors. Immune exposure information comprised only CMV serostatus.

PCR primers comprised 60 Vbeta and 13 Jbeta primers. The data were produced by immunoSEQ multiplex PCR, yet TCRdb's version contains in-frame clones alone and is incomplete. Of under 200,000 clones listed, around 83% are singletons. In regard to this clone: Its target is not known.

V trimming: 0 bases; J trimming: 6 bases; junction bases outside the gene matches: 4. CDR3 length equals 14 residues. Germline V CDR1 and CDR2: SQVTM, ANQGSEA. The sample taken for sequencing was PBMCs. The sequence derives from a woman under 30 in good health and CMV-seronegative. The chain has TRBV29-1 and TRBJ2-3; 9 nucleotides align to TRBD1. CDR3 sequence: CSVEETGGGDTQYF. For the CDR3, the DNA is TGCAGCGTTGAAGAAACAGGGGGCGGGGATACGCAGTATTTT.